The 10 T cell receptor beta chains in this list originate from one sample, sequenced in a study of blood T cell repertoires in COVID-19 (dated by TCRdb to the early 2020s). Receptors were amplified or captured by the immunoSEQ multiplex PCR assay. Entries here come from immuneACCESS through TCRdb and include only in-frame sequences with V and J called. Some clones fail to appear in such tables; in the studies checked, an unresolved V gene covers under half of the shortfall, and the cause of the remainder is unknown. In all, the sample holds roughly 200,000 clones, and approximately 86% of those were seen once. Jointly, the top ten make up roughly 3% of the sample. Specimen: peripheral blood. These receptors were collected from a man between 60 and 75 years old with acute or convalescent COVID-19.

V gene TRBV9 combines with J gene TRBJ1-1; 8 nucleotides align to TRBD1. This CDR3 comprises 17 residues. From germline, CDR1 is SGDLS and CDR2 YYNGEE. J was trimmed by 4 bases and V by 0 bases; bases with no gene match: 11. CDR3 in DNA: TGTGCCAGCAGCGTAGGCCCAGGGGGCGCCGGGGGCACTGAAGCTTTCTTT. Translation gives CASSVGPGGAGGTEAFF. Drawing the rest from reference TRBV9 and TRBJ1-1, the complete variable domain is DSGVTQTPKHLITATGQRVTLRCSPRSGDLSVYWYQQSLDQGLQFLIQYYNGEERAKGNILERFSAQQFPDLHSELNLSSLELGDSALYFCASSVGPGGAGGTEAFFGQGTRLTVV.

This chain joins TRBV7-2 and TRBJ2-5, with D possibly being TRBD2 (6 bases). The ends were cut back, 1 base at V and 6 bases at J, with 12 bases in the middle. CDR1 is SGHTA, CDR2 FQGNSA, per germline. The CDR3 length is 14 residues. The CDR3 is CASSLGGGSKTQYF. The CDR3 bases are TGTGCCAGCAGCTTAGGTGGGGGGTCGAAGACCCAGTACTTC. The whole variable domain, remainder taken from reference TRBV7-2 and TRBJ2-5, is GAGVSQSPSNKVTEKGKDVELRCDPISGHTALYWYRQSLGQGLEFLIYFQGNSAPDKSGLPSDRFSAERTGGSVSTLTIQRTQQEDSAVYLCASSLGGGSKTQYFGPGTRLLVL.

This CDR3 reads CASSWPQGFANEKLFF. DNA of the CDR3: TGTGCCAGCAGCTGGCCCCAGGGGTTTGCTAATGAAAAACTGTTTTTT. The chain employs TRBV7-2 and TRBJ1-4; a possible D gene is TRBD1 (6 bases). Trimming took off 4 bases at V and 3 bases at J, with 15 bases between the two ends. The CDR3 spans 16 residues. Germline CDR1 SGHTA, CDR2 FQGNSA.

J is TRBJ1-4 and V is TRBV27; 7 nucleotides agree with TRBD1. The CDR3 has 16 amino acids. Germline CDR1 reads MNHEY; CDR2 reads SMNVEV (reference sequence). Trimming cost V 6 bases and J 5 bases; bases outside gene matches: 12. This chain's CDR3 is CASSIHRGGGNEKLFF. The CDR3 DNA is TGTGCCAGCAGCATACACAGGGGAGGAGGAAATGAAAAACTGTTTTTT.

The rearrangement links TRBV18 to TRBJ1-5, with D possibly TRBD1 on 5 matching bases. The CDR3 runs to 14 residues. Germline V CDR1 and CDR2: KGHSH, LQKENI. Trimming removed 4 bases from V and 9 bases from J, with 16 bases in between. CDR3 nucleotides: TGTGCCAGCTCACATTGGCAGGGCCCTATGCCCCAGCATTTT. Its protein product is CASSHWQGPMPQHF.

V gene TRBV30 combines with J gene TRBJ2-5; the D gene is possibly TRBD2 (5 bases). Germline CDR1 GTSNPN, CDR2 SVGIG (reference sequence). This CDR3 comprises 13 residues. V gave up 1 base and J gave up 5 bases, with 11 bases separating them. DNA of the CDR3: TGTGCCTGGAGTGGATCCAGCGGTGAGACCCAGTACTTC. Protein product: CAWSGSSGETQYF.

This rearrangement joins TRBV7-8 to TRBJ1-3, with 7 bases fitting TRBD1. The J segment lost 0 bases and the V segment lost 5 bases, leaving 7 bases of the junction unmatched. This CDR3 spans 16 amino acids. Germline CDR1 SGHVS, CDR2 FQNEAQ. For the CDR3, the DNA is TGTGCCAGCAGCCCGCGACAGGGTTTCTCTGGAAACACCATATATTTT. This encodes CASSPRQGFSGNTIYF.

The chain has TRBV6-6 and TRBJ2-7; 10 bases match TRBD2. This CDR3 has 14 residues. Per the germline V gene, CDR1 is MNHNY and CDR2 is SVGAGI (reference sequence). The V gene end was trimmed by 7 bases and the J gene end by 3 bases; junction bases not matched to a gene: 6. This chain's CDR3 is CASTAGTSVYEQYF. The CDR3 region has the DNA TGTGCCAGCACCGCGGGGACTAGCGTCTACGAGCAGTACTTC.

V gene TRBV4-1 combines with J gene TRBJ1-1; perhaps TRBD1 as D (5 bases). V lost 3 bases and J 1 base, leaving 9 bases between the germline ends. The CDR3 length is 14 residues. The germline gives CDR1 MGHRA, CDR2 YSYEKL. For the CDR3, the DNA is TGCGCCAGCAGCCAGCCACAGGAGAACACTGAAGCTTTCTTT. Its translation is CASSQPQENTEAFF.

The V and J genes are TRBV20-1 and TRBJ1-1; TRBD1 matches 7 bases. The germline CDR1 and CDR2 sequences are DFQATT and SNEGSKA (reference sequence). CDR3 size: 18 residues. J gave up 6 bases and V 3 bases, and 22 bases lay outside the gene matches. CDR3 DNA sequence: TGCAGTGCTAGTAGGACGCCGGGGGCGGTCGTGACAGGGTCTGAAGCTTTCTTT. Its translation: CSASRTPGAVVTGSEAFF.